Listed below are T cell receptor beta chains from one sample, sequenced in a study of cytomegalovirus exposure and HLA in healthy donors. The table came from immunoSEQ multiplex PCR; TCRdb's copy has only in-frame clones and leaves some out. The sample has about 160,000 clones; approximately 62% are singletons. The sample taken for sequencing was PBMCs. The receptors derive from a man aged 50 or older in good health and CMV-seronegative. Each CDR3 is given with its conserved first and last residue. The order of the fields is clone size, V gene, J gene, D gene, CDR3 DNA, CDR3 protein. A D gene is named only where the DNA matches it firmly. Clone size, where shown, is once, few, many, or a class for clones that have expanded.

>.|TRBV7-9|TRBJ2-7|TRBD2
TGTGCCAGCAGCTTGCACCCTTCGGGTAGCGGGGGAACCTACGAGCAGTACTTC
CASSLHPSGSGGTYEQYF
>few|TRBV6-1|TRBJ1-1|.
TGTGCCAGCAGCTTTCGTTTCACTGAAGCTTTCTTT
CASSFRFTEAFF
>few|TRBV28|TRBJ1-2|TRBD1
TGTGCCAGCAGCCCTCCCCGGACAGGGCACAACTATGGCTACACCTTC
CASSPPRTGHNYGYTF
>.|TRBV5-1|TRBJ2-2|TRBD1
TGCGCCAGCAGCTTGGCTCGAGGACAGGGCAACACCGGGGAGCTGTTTTTT
CASSLARGQGNTGELFF
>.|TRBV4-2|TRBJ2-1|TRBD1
TGTGCCAGCAGCCCAGAACGACAGGGCGGGGAGCAGTTCTTC
CASSPERQGGEQFF
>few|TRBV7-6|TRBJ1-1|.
TGTGCCAGCAGCTCGATACAGGGCTTGGGGAACACTGAAGCTTTCTTT
CASSSIQGLGNTEAFF
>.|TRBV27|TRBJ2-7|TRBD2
TGTGCCAGCACCGAAAGTACTAGCGGGGACTACGAGCAGTACTTC
CASTESTSGDYEQYF
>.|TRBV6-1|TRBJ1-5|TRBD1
TGTGCCAGCAGCCCAGCCGGGACAGGGGTCCAGCCCCAGCATTTT
CASSPAGTGVQPQHF
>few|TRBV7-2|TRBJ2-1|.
TGTGCCAGCAGCTTAAGGGGAACGAATGAGCAGTTCTTC
CASSLRGTNEQFF
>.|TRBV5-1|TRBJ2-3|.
TGCGCCAGCAGCTTGGGGAGGGGCACAGATACGCAGTATTTT
CASSLGRGTDTQYF
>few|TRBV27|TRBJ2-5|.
TGTGCCAGCAGTCCTCGACAGTCCCTGATCCAAGAGACCCAGTACTTC
CASSPRQSLIQETQYF
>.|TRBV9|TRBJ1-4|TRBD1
TGTGCCAGCAGCACAGACAGGGTTAACGAAAAACTGTTTTTT
CASSTDRVNEKLFF
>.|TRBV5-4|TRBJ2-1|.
TGTGCCAGCAGCTTGGCTCAGTGGATCACTAACAACAATGAGCAGTTCTTC
CASSLAQWITNNNEQFF
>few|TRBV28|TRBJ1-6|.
TGTGCCGCGGTCTCACCCCTCCACTTT
CAAVSPLHF
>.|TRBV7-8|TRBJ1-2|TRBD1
TGTGCCAGCAGACTACGACAGGGGTATGGCTACACCTTC
CASRLRQGYGYTF
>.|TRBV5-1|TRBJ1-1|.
TGCGCCAGCAGCTTCCTCGGGGGGAACACTGAAGCTTTCTTT
CASSFLGGNTEAFF
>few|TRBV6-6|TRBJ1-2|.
TGTGCCAGCAGTGATTTTAGAGGCTACACCTTC
CASSDFRGYTF
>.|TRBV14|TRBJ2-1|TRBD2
TGTGCCAGCAGAGGACTAGCGGGGGGTAGGGGTGGTGAGCAGTTCTTC
CASRGLAGGRGGEQFF
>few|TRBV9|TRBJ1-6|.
TGTGCCAGCAGCGTAGAAACAAGGGGTCGATCACCCCTCCACTTT
CASSVETRGRSPLHF
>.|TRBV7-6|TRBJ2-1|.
TGTGCCAGCAGCTTAGCGATGAGTTTACGGAATGAGCAGTTCTTC
CASSLAMSLRNEQFF
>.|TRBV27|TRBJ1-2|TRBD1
TGTGCCAGCAGTTTATCGATATCTGGGACAGGGGGCTCTAACTATGGCTACACCTTC
CASSLSISGTGGSNYGYTF
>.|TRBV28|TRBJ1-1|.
TGTGCCAGCAGTTTCCCCGTCGGACAACCTGAAGCTTTCTTT
CASSFPVGQPEAFF